These T cell receptor beta chains were read from a single sample in a study of T cell responses to AZD1222 COVID-19 vaccine. The table came from immunoSEQ multiplex PCR; TCRdb's copy has only in-frame clones and leaves some out. The table has some 90,000 clones, over 80% seen once. Material: peripheral blood, obtained on day 0 of AZD1222 vaccination. The receptors originated from an adult in good health. Both conserved end residues are part of each CDR3. D genes are given only for firm matches. Size tells how often a clone was seen (once, few, many) or the class of an expanded clone, and some rows leave it out.

clone_size d_call j_call v_call cdr3_nt cdr3_aa
few - TRBJ1-4 TRBV4-2 TGTGCCAGCAGCCAAGGTGAAGGGGGAACTAATGAAAAACTGTTTTTT CASSQGEGGTNEKLFF
once TRBD1 TRBJ1-2 TRBV7-9 TGTGCCAGCAGCTTAGAAGGGGGCCATGGCTACACCTTC CASSLEGGHGYTF
- - TRBJ2-2 TRBV15 TGTGCCACCAGCAGATACCCAGGGAGCGGGACCGGGGAGCTGTTTTTT CATSRYPGSGTGELFF
- - TRBJ2-7 TRBV15 TGTGCCACCAGCAGAGTGGCTAGCCCCTCTCTCGAGCAGTACTTC CATSRVASPSLEQYF
- - TRBJ1-2 TRBV6-5 TGTGCCAGCAAAGGCACTAACTATGGCTACACCTTC CASKGTNYGYTF
- TRBD1 TRBJ2-5 TRBV4-1 TGCGCCAGCAGCCAAGACGGGACAGGGGGAGAGACCCAGTACTTC CASSQDGTGGETQYF
- - TRBJ1-2 TRBV6-5 TGTGCCAGCAGTTGGAGATCAGAGGCCCCCTATGGCTACACCTTC CASSWRSEAPYGYTF
- - TRBJ2-3 TRBV29-1 TGCAGCGTTGATGGCACACCAGATACGCAGTATTTT CSVDGTPDTQYF
- - TRBJ1-5 TRBV6-1 TGTGCCAGCAGGGAACGTTGGGACCTGAGGGGGATTCAGCCCCAGCATTTT CASRERWDLRGIQPQHF
few TRBD1 TRBJ1-1 TRBV6-1 TGTGCCAGCAGTGTAAGGGGACAGGGTCACATGAACACTGAAGCTTTCTTT CASSVRGQGHMNTEAFF
- TRBD1 TRBJ1-6 TRBV27 TGTGCCAGCAGTTTATGGGGGACAGGCCAACTGCATAATTCACCCCTCCACTTT CASSLWGTGQLHNSPLHF
- - TRBJ2-2 TRBV5-1 TGCGCCAGCAGCTTGGGTGGCACCGGGGAGCTGTTTTTT CASSLGGTGELFF
- TRBD1 TRBJ2-2 TRBV29-1 TGCAGCGTCGTCAGACAGGGGGCCGCCGGGGAGCTGTTTTTT CSVVRQGAAGELFF
- - TRBJ2-5 TRBV30 TGTGCCTGGAGTACTTATCCGGAGACCCAGTACTTC CAWSTYPETQYF
- - TRBJ2-2 TRBV14 TGTGCCAGCAGCCACACACTAACTTTTCCTTCGGGGAACACCGGGGAGCTGTTTTTT CASSHTLTFPSGNTGELFF
- - TRBJ2-1 TRBV11-2 TGTGCCAGCAGCTCTTGGCCCCAAACGATGGGGGGCTCCTACAATGAGCAGTTCTTC CASSSWPQTMGGSYNEQFF
- - TRBJ2-1 TRBV20-1 TGCAGTGGAGTCTGGTGGGATGAGCAGTTCTTC CSGVWWDEQFF
- TRBD2 TRBJ2-3 TRBV30 TGTGCCTGGAGTGTAATGCCTAGCGGGAGGGTGGATACGCAGTATTTT CAWSVMPSGRVDTQYF
- - TRBJ2-1 TRBV7-9 TGTGCCAGCAGCTCACCAAAGGGGCTATACAATGAGCAGTTCTTC CASSSPKGLYNEQFF
- - TRBJ1-1 TRBV4-2 TGTGCCAGCAGCCAAGAAAGACAGAACACTGAAGCTTTCTTT CASSQERQNTEAFF
once - TRBJ1-5 TRBV19 TGTGCCAGTAGTCGTGGATCCTATCAGCCCCAGCATTTT CASSRGSYQPQHF
few - TRBJ2-2 TRBV19 TGTGCCAGTAGTGGGGCCGGGACTGGTAACACCGGGGAGCTGTTTTTT CASSGAGTGNTGELFF
- TRBD1 TRBJ1-1 TRBV29-1 TGCAGCGCGATAGGACAGGCAGCCACTGAAGCTTTCTTT CSAIGQAATEAFF
- - TRBJ2-5 TRBV7-2 TGTGCCAGCAGCTTGTACAGTGCCCAGTACTTC CASSLYSAQYF
- - TRBJ2-1 TRBV7-8 TGTGCCAGCAGCTCCCTGCTTGGGACCCAACGATTATACAATGAGCAGTTCTTC CASSSLLGTQRLYNEQFF
once - TRBJ1-6 TRBV4-2 TGTGCCAGCAGCCAGGAAACAGGGTTTTCGTCACCCCTCCACTTT CASSQETGFSSPLHF
- - TRBJ1-1 TRBV2 TGTGCCAGCAGGCCCCGACAGGAAGTCGACACTGAAGCTTTCTTT CASRPRQEVDTEAFF
- - TRBJ2-7 TRBV5-1 TGCGCCAGCAGCCCCGACGGAAACATGGCGGGGCAGTACTTC CASSPDGNMAGQYF
- - TRBJ2-7 TRBV27 TGTGCCAGCAGTTTAGACGCGGGGCTGGCCCGTACGAAGCAGTACTTC CASSLDAGLARTKQYF
- - TRBJ1-5 TRBV12-3/TRBV12-4 TGTGCCAGCAGTTTTGCCGACTCCCAGCCCCAGCATTTT CASSFADSQPQHF
- TRBD1 TRBJ2-7 TRBV2 TGTGCCAGCAGGAGGGACAGGGGGAATAGCTACGAGCAGTACTTC CASRRDRGNSYEQYF
- TRBD2 TRBJ2-7 TRBV19 TGTGCCAGTACTAGCGGGACACCCTCCTACGAGCAGTACTTC CASTSGTPSYEQYF
- TRBD2 TRBJ2-7 TRBV10-3 TGTGCCACCCGGACTAGCGACTCCTACGAGCAGTACTTC CATRTSDSYEQYF
- TRBD1 TRBJ1-3 TRBV7-2 TGTGCCAGCAGCGAAGGACAGGGGAGAAACACCATATATTTT CASSEGQGRNTIYF
- TRBD1 TRBJ1-1 TRBV19 TGTGCCAGTAGTACGACAGGGAAATACACTGAAGCTTTCTTT CASSTTGKYTEAFF
- - TRBJ1-2 TRBV4-1 TGCGCCAGCAGCCTCTGGACGGTTCTCCCGACGCCCGTAGGAGGCTACACCTTC CASSLWTVLPTPVGGYTF
- - TRBJ2-7 TRBV3-1/TRBV3-2 TGTGCCAGCAGCCCCCCTTCCCAATACGAGCAGTACTTC CASSPPSQYEQYF
- TRBD2 TRBJ2-1 TRBV24-1 TGTGCCACCAGTGATAACGGGAGGGCCTCCCGCGATGAGCAGTTCTTC CATSDNGRASRDEQFF
- TRBD1 TRBJ1-2 TRBV28 TGTGCCAGTTTGGGGACAGGGGGTTCTAACTATGGCTACACCTTC CASLGTGGSNYGYTF
- TRBD2 TRBJ2-1 TRBV5-6 TGTGCCAGCAGCTTCGGCGGGAGACGTATTGAGCAGTTCTTC CASSFGGRRIEQFF
- - TRBJ2-1 TRBV5-4 TGTGCCAGCAGCTTGGCCGGAGGCAATGAGCAGTTCTTC CASSLAGGNEQFF
- - TRBJ2-1 TRBV5-1 TGCGCCAGCAGCCCTCTTAGAGGGTCCAATGAGCAGTTCTTC CASSPLRGSNEQFF
- - TRBJ2-6 TRBV3-1/TRBV3-2 TGTGCCAGCAGCCAAACAACAGTAAGCTCTGGGGCCAACGTCCTGACTTTC CASSQTTVSSGANVLTF
- - TRBJ2-3 TRBV5-1 TGCGCCAGCAGCTTGCCCACCTCAGATACGCAGTATTTT CASSLPTSDTQYF
- - TRBJ2-7 TRBV9 TGTGCCAGCAGCATGGATACGTCGGGGGAGCAGTACTTC CASSMDTSGEQYF
- - TRBJ1-1 TRBV20-1 TGCAGTGCTAGGCCCTACACTGAAGCTTTCTTT CSARPYTEAFF
- - TRBJ2-2 TRBV29-1 TGCAGCGTCCTCACCACCGGGGAGCTGTTTTTT CSVLTTGELFF
- TRBD2 TRBJ2-6 TRBV7-8 TGTGCCAGCAGCTTAGAACTAGCGGGAGGAAAAATATCTGGGGCCAACGTCCTGACTTTC CASSLELAGGKISGANVLTF
- - TRBJ1-2 TRBV5-5 TGTGCCAGCAGCTTGGCCTCGCAGGGTGGCTATGGCTACACCTTC CASSLASQGGYGYTF
- - TRBJ1-1 TRBV10-3 TGTGCCATCAGTGGGAAAGCGAACACTGAAGCTTTCTTT CAISGKANTEAFF
- - TRBJ2-1 TRBV5-5 TGTGCCAGCAGCTTGCTGTTGGCGGGGGCGTACACTGAGCAGTTCTTC CASSLLLAGAYTEQFF
once - TRBJ1-1 TRBV18 TGTGCCAGCTCACCTCAGGGTTCGAACACTGAAGCTTTCTTT CASSPQGSNTEAFF
- - TRBJ1-6 TRBV5-8 TGTGCCAGCAGCTTGGGGTCCTCCTTTCTTAATTCACCCCTCCACTTT CASSLGSSFLNSPLHF